These 16 T cell receptor beta chains were all obtained from the same sample, sequenced in a study of CD8+CD57+ T cells in acquired aplastic anemia. According to the study, genomic DNA was the template for TCR beta VDJ and CDR3 profiling. TCRdb itself ran the reads through MiXCR, one entry per CDR3 protein. The sample lists about 95,000 distinct CDR3 sequences, roughly two thirds occurring once. All sequencing subjects had displayed CD8+CD57+ cell expansion on flow cytometry. The sequenced sample consisted of sorted CD4+, CD8+, or CD8+CD57+ T cells (not recorded which) from PBMCs. The origin of the receptors is a human donor with aplastic anemia.

This clonotype has more than one count but fewer than ten. J is TRBJ1-2 and V is TRBV10-3; TRBD1 agrees at 8 bases. The germline CDR1 and CDR2 sequences are ENHRY and SYGVKD. V gave up 5 bases and J gave up 4 bases; unmatched junction bases: 3. There are 13 residues in the CDR3. CDR3 in amino acids: CAISTGTGYGYTF. In DNA form, the CDR3 reads TGTGCCATCAGTACCGGGACAGGCTATGGCTACACCTTC.

V and J are TRBV4-1 and TRBJ2-3; TRBD1 matches at 10 bases. With 2 bases clipped from V and 7 bases from J, the junction kept 9 bases outside the gene matches. CDR3 size: 16 residues. The germline V gene encodes CDR1 MGHRA and CDR2 YSYEKL. CDR3 in amino acids: CASSQQTGGRVNTQYF. In DNA, the CDR3 is TGCGCCAGCAGCCAACAGACAGGGGGCCGTGTAAATACGCAGTATTTT.

V is TRBV19 and J is TRBJ1-3; no clear D gene. Per the germline V gene, CDR1 is LNHDA and CDR2 is SQIVND (reference sequence). The ends were cut back, 3 bases at V and 0 bases at J, with 12 bases in the middle. This CDR3 region has 16 residues. The CDR3 here is CASSIGQAPSGNTIYF. The CDR3 nucleotides read TGTGCCAGTAGTATCGGGCAGGCGCCCTCTGGAAACACCATATATTTT.

CDR3 bases: TGCAGTGCTACAAGGACAGGTATGACCAACGAGCAGTACTTC. Amino acids: CSATRTGMTNEQYF. This chain uses TRBV20-1 with TRBJ2-7; 7 bases are a match to TRBD1. This CDR3 has 14 residues. J was trimmed by 5 bases and V by 4 bases; bases with no gene match: 11. The germline CDR1 and CDR2 sequences are DFQATT and SNEGSKA (reference sequence).

V is TRBV19 and J is TRBJ2-1; TRBD1 aligns across 9 bases. V shed 3 bases, J shed 4 bases, and the junction held 4 bases outside the gene matches. Germline V gives CDR1 LNHDA, CDR2 SQIVND (reference sequence). The CDR3 consists of 15 residues. Here the CDR3 reads CASSIGTGTYNEQFF. The CDR3 region has the DNA TGTGCCAGTAGTATCGGGACAGGGACGTACAATGAGCAGTTCTTC.

This clonotype was seen a few times. The V call is TRBV4-3, the J call TRBJ2-7, with D perhaps matching TRBD1 (5 bases). V was shortened by 0 bases and J by 2 bases, with 11 bases between the two germline ends. Germline V gene data show CDR1 as LGHNA and CDR2 as YSLEER. The CDR3 contains 15 residues. The CDR3 region is CASSQDRAGPYEQYF. DNA for the CDR3: TGCGCCAGCAGCCAAGATAGGGCAGGGCCCTACGAGCAGTACTTC.

As for this clonotype: The junction does not match germline at one end; this may be a read error. This rearrangement joins TRBV6-1 to TRBJ1-6; 11 bases match TRBD1. This CDR3 has 13 amino acids. CDR1 and CDR2 from the germline V gene are MNHNS and SASEGT. CDR3 region: CASGQGANSPPHF. In DNA form, the CDR3 reads TGTGCCAGCGGACAGGGGGCGAATTCACCCCCCCACTTT.

At least ten counts were recorded for this clonotype. V usage is TRBV6-1 and J usage is TRBJ2-1, with a possible D match to TRBD1 (7 bases). Germline lookup yields CDR1 MNHNS and CDR2 SASEGT. This CDR3 region has 13 residues. Trimming removed 8 bases at V and 7 bases at J, with 15 bases between. CDR3 bases: TGTGCCAGCCACCGACAGGGAGGAAATGAGCAGTTCTTC. Amino acids: CASHRQGGNEQFF.

V is TRBV4-3 and J is TRBJ2-7; 12 bases are a match to TRBD2. Trimming cost V 1 base and J 2 bases; bases outside gene matches: 0. CDR1 LGHNA and CDR2 YSLEER come from the germline V gene. This CDR3 contains 15 residues. CDR3 sequence: CASSQGLAGAYEQYF. CDR3 DNA: TGCGCCAGCAGCCAAGGACTAGCGGGGGCCTACGAGCAGTACTTC.

The chain combines TRBV24-1 with TRBJ2-1, with 11 bases matching TRBD2. This CDR3 contains 13 residues. The germline V gene encodes CDR1 KGHDR and CDR2 SFDVKD. Trimming cost V 10 bases and J 3 bases; bases outside gene matches: 1. Here the CDR3 reads CATGTSGYNEQFF. The CDR3 DNA reads TGTGCCACGGGGACTAGCGGCTACAATGAGCAGTTCTTC.

The chain joins TRBV5-1 to TRBJ2-2, with TRBD1 as a possible D gene (5 bases). CDR1 is SGHRS and CDR2 is YFSETQ in the germline V gene. CDR3 size: 16 residues. The V gene lost 3 bases and the J gene lost 5 bases, with 17 bases spanning the gap. CDR3 bases: TGCGCCAGCAGCTCGCTGGGGCAGGGATCGACCGGGGAGCTGTTTTTT. It encodes CASSSLGQGSTGELFF.

As for this clonotype: This may be a read error: a much more frequent sequence differs by one nucleotide. The CDR3 does not close with the conserved phenylalanine or tryptophan, likely indicating a read error. The gene calls are TRBV27 and TRBJ1-1; D is possibly TRBD1 (5 bases). This CDR3 region has 13 residues. Germline values: CDR1 MNHEY, CDR2 SMNVEV (reference sequence). The V end was cut by 2 bases, the J end by 5 bases, with 9 bases between. The chain's CDR3 is CASSLLGDTEAFL. Here the CDR3 DNA reads TGTGCCAGCAGTTTACTAGGGGATACTGAAGCTTTCCTT.

V usage is TRBV19 and J usage is TRBJ1-6; no definite D call. The germline gives CDR1 LNHDA, CDR2 SQIVND (reference sequence). The V gene lost 7 bases and the J gene lost 7 bases, with 11 bases spanning the gap. The CDR3 is made up of 13 amino acids. CDR3 residues: CASTPGFNSPLHF. CDR3 nucleotide sequence: TGTGCCAGTACTCCGGGTTTCAATTCACCCCTCCACTTT.

This clonotype was counted only a few times. V is TRBV7-2 and J is TRBJ2-3; no definite D call. V was shortened by 3 bases and J by 4 bases, with 8 bases between the two germline ends. CDR1 SGHTA and CDR2 FQGNSA come from the germline V gene. This CDR3 spans 13 amino acids. CDR3 amino acids: CASSLGTPDTQYF. The CDR3 DNA follows: TGTGCCAGCAGCTTGGGTACTCCAGATACGCAGTATTTT.

V gene TRBV29-1 combines with J gene TRBJ2-7; 8 bases agree with TRBD1. This CDR3 is 17 amino acids long. Germline V gene sequence: CDR1 SQVTM, CDR2 ANQGSEA. The V and J ends lost 4 bases and 0 bases, in that order; junction bases with no gene match: 14. The CDR3 DNA reads as TGCAGCGTTGGCCGGACAGGGTTGAACTGGGGCTCCTACGAGCAGTACTTC. Its protein is CSVGRTGLNWGSYEQYF.

The J gene is TRBJ1-6, the V gene TRBV7-3; D is unresolved. Deletions cut 2 bases from V and 7 bases from J, with 12 bases between. The CDR3 is 15 amino acids. CDR1 is SGHTA and CDR2 is FQGTGA in the germline V gene. The CDR3 nucleotides are TGTGCCAGCAGCTTATTCCCAAGCAACAATTCACCCCTCCACTTT. This gives the protein CASSLFPSNNSPLHF.